This T cell receptor (beta chain) derives from a study of cytomegalovirus exposure and HLA in healthy donors. Study information: The study placed 70% to 90% of its roughly 400 genotyped donors in the Caucasian-associated ancestry cluster.

In germline, CDR1 is SGHRS, CDR2 YFSETQ. The CDR3 is 17 amino acids. The V and J ends lost 2 bases and 0 bases, in that order; junction bases with no gene match: 6. This clone was counted a few times. Its cognate antigen is unknown. General observations from the study: Rare TCR sequences dominated, though some public TCRs recurred in many donors. Previous analysis showed most TCR beta V segments were productive about 90% or about 30% of the time.

PCR involved 60 Vbeta and 13 Jbeta primers. Sequenced by immunoSEQ multiplex PCR; TCRdb stores in-frame clones only, minus some. The table has about 170,000 clones, about 72% seen once. Sequenced input: PBMCs. The chain is built from TRBV5-1 and TRBJ1-4; 8 bases are a match to TRBD1. The sequence was collected from a girl aged 10-17 years in good health and CMV-seronegative. As DNA, the CDR3 is TGCGCCAGCAGCTTCAGGACAGGGTCGGCAACTAATGAAAAACTGTTTTTT. Translating gives CASSFRTGSATNEKLFF.